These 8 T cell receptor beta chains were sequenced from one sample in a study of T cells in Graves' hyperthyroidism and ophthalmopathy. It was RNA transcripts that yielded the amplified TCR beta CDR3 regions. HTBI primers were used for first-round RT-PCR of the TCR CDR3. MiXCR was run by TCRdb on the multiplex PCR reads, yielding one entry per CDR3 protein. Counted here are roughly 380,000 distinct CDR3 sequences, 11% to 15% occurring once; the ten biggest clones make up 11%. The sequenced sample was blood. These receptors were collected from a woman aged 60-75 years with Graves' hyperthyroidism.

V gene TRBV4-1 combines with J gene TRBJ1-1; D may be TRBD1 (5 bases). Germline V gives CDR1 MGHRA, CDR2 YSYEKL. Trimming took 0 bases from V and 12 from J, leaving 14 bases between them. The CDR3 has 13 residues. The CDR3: CASSQDLWTNPFF. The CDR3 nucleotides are TGCGCCAGCAGCCAAGATCTTTGGACAAATCCTTTCTTT.

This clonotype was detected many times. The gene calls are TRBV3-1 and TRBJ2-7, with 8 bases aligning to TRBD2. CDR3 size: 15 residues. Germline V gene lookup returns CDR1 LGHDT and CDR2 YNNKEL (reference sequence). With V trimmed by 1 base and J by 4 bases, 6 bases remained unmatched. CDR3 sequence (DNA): TGTGCCAGCAGCCAAGGAATTAGCGGGATTTACGAGCAGTACTTC. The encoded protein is CASSQGISGIYEQYF.

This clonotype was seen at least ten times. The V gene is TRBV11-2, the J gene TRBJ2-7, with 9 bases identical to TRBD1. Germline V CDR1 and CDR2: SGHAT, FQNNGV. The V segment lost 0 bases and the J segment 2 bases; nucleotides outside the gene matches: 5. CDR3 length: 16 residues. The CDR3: CASSLDRGTGTYEQYF. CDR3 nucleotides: TGTGCCAGCAGCTTAGATCGTGGGACAGGGACCTACGAGCAGTACTTC.

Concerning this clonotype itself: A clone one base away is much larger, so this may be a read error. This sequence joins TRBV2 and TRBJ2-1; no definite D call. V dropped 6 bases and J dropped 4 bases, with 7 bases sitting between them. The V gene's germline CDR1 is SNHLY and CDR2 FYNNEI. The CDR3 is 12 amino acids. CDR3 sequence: CASRRLYNEQFF. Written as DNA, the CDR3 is TGTGCCAGCAGGAGGCTTTACAATGAGCAGTTCTTC.

The CDR3 coding sequence is TGCGCCAGCAGCCTGGGGACTAGCGGGAACACCCAAGAGACCCAGTACTTC. Its translation: CASSLGTSGNTQETQYF. The chain has TRBV5-1 and TRBJ2-5, with 13 nucleotides matching TRBD2. V shed 4 bases, J shed 1 base, and the junction held 7 bases outside the gene matches. Germline CDR1 is SGHRS and CDR2 is YFSETQ. CDR3 length equals 17 residues.

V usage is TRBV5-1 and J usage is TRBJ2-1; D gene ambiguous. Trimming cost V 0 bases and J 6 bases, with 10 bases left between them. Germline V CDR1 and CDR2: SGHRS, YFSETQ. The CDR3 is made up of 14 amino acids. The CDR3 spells CASSLAPQPNEQFF. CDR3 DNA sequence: TGCGCCAGCAGCTTGGCCCCACAGCCCAATGAGCAGTTCTTC. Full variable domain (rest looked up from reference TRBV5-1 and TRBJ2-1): KAGVTQTPRYLIKTRGQQVTLSCSPISGHRSVSWYQQTPGQGLQFLFEYFSETQRNKGNFPGRFSGRQFSNSRSEMNVSTLELGDSALYLCASSLAPQPNEQFFGPGTRLTVL.

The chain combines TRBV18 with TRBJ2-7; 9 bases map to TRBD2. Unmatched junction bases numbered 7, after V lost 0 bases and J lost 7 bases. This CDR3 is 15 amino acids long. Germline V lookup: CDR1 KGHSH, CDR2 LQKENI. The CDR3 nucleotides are TGTGCCAGCTCACCACCCGGGACTAGCATATTTGAGCAGTACTTC. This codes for CASSPPGTSIFEQYF.

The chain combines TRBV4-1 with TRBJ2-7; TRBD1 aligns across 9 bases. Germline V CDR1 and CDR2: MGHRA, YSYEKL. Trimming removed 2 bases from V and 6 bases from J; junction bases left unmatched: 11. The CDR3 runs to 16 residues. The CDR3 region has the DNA TGCGCCAGCAGCCAATCCAGGGACAGGGATCTAGCCGAGCAGTACTTC. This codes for CASSQSRDRDLAEQYF.